One and the same sample provided the 11 T cell receptor beta chains below, sequenced in a study of T cells in Graves' hyperthyroidism and ophthalmopathy. RNA transcripts were the template for amplifying TCR beta CDR3 regions. When the TCR CDR3 underwent first-round RT-PCR, the HTBI primer set was used. TCRdb itself ran the multiplex PCR reads through MiXCR, one entry per CDR3 protein. Of roughly 530,000 distinct CDR3 sequences listed, roughly a sixth are singletons. What was sequenced was blood. Receptors were obtained from a young woman with Graves' ophthalmopathy.

This clonotype was detected ten times or more. V usage is TRBV2 and J usage is TRBJ2-7, with D hard to call. V gave up 7 bases and J gave up 3 bases, with 10 bases separating them. The CDR3 is 12 amino acids. Per germline, CDR1 SNHLY and CDR2 FYNNEI. The CDR3 nucleotides are TGTGCCAGCACCGGGCAGAACTACGAGCAGTACTTC. Translation gives CASTGQNYEQYF.

The gene calls are TRBV6-2 or TRBV6-3 and TRBJ1-2; TRBD1 matches at 8 bases. J gave up 7 bases and V 2 bases, and 6 bases lay outside the gene matches. The germline V gene has CDR1 MNHEY and CDR2 SVGEGT. The CDR3 totals 14 residues. CDR3 protein: CASSYDRGLSGYTF. For the CDR3, the DNA is TGTGCCAGCAGTTACGACAGGGGATTGAGTGGCTACACCTTC.

Ten or more counts support this clonotype. The chain has TRBV25-1 and TRBJ2-7, with TRBD2 as a possible D gene (6 bases). The CDR3 extends over 15 amino acids. V lost 2 bases, J lost 2 bases, and 13 bases lay in between. Per germline, CDR1 MGHDK and CDR2 SYGVNS. The CDR3 reads CASSEAGTDTYEQYF. The CDR3 DNA follows: TGTGCCAGCAGTGAAGCCGGGACTGATACCTACGAGCAGTACTTC.

This chain uses TRBV11-3 with TRBJ2-7, with D unclear. V lost 5 bases and J lost 3, with 17 bases in between. Germline loops: CDR1 SGHNT, CDR2 YENEEA. The CDR3 contains 15 residues. This CDR3 reads CASSLTGLEDYEQYF. For the CDR3, the DNA is TGTGCCAGCAGCCTAACCGGGCTCGAGGACTACGAGCAGTACTTC.

The table lists this clonotype with many counts. V is TRBV28 and J is TRBJ2-5; D unclear. This CDR3 is 15 amino acids long. The V and J ends lost 3 bases and 1 base respectively, with 12 bases between them. Looked up from germline, CDR1 is MDHEN and CDR2 is SYDVKM. CDR3 sequence reads: CASSFLNRLQETQYF. CDR3 bases: TGTGCCAGCAGTTTCCTTAATCGGCTCCAAGAGACCCAGTACTTC. The full variable domain, with the rest looked up from reference TRBV28 and TRBJ2-5, is DVKVTQSSRYLVKRTGEKVFLECVQDMDHENMFWYRQDPGLGLRLIYFSYDVKMKEKGDIPEGYSVSREKKERFSLILESASTNQTSMYLCASSFLNRLQETQYFGPGTRLLVL.

This chain links TRBV20-1 with TRBJ2-3, with TRBD2 matching 15 bases. The length of the CDR3 is 17 residues. CDR1 and CDR2 (germline): DFQATT, SNEGSKA (reference sequence). The V gene end was trimmed by 6 bases and the J gene end by 1 base; junction bases not matched to a gene: 8. In nucleotides, the CDR3 is TGCAGTGCACTTCGGACTAGCGGGGGGGCGGGCACAGATACGCAGTATTTT. Translated: CSALRTSGGAGTDTQYF.

The chain has TRBV6-1 and TRBJ1-5; D unclear. V was trimmed by 6 bases and J by 4 bases, leaving 16 bases between them. CDR3 size: 15 residues. Germline V gene data show CDR1 as MNHNS and CDR2 as SASEGT. The CDR3 loop reads CASRASFQENQPQHF. CDR3 in DNA: TGTGCCAGCAGGGCTTCCTTCCAGGAAAATCAGCCCCAGCATTTT.

This clonotype was seen repeatedly, ten times or more. The V call is TRBV30, the J call TRBJ1-2; TRBD1 agrees at 9 bases. The germline V gene has CDR1 GTSNPN and CDR2 SVGIG (reference sequence). V trimming: 8 bases; J trimming: 3 bases; junction bases outside the gene matches: 7. CDR3 size: 13 residues. The CDR3 spells CAKRDREDYGYTF. The CDR3 DNA reads as TGTGCCAAGAGGGACAGGGAGGACTATGGCTACACCTTC. The full variable domain, in which reference TRBV30 and TRBJ1-2 provide the parts outside the CDR3, is SQTIHQWPATLVQPVGSPLSLECTVEGTSNPNLYWYRQAAGRGLQLLFYSVGIGQISSEVPQNLSASRPQDRQFILSSKKLLLSDSGFYLCAKRDREDYGYTFGSGTRLTVV.

This clonotype was observed at least ten times. V is TRBV12-3 or TRBV12-4 and J is TRBJ1-2, with a possible D match to TRBD1 (6 bases). The V end was cut by 5 bases, the J end by 3 bases, with 16 bases between. This CDR3 contains 15 residues. The CDR3 sequence is CASSPIDRFDYGYTF. The CDR3 bases are TGTGCCAGCAGTCCAATTGACAGGTTCGACTATGGCTACACCTTC.

This clonotype was recorded many times. CDR3 region: CASSPSGPEGTQYF. CDR3 nucleotides: TGTGCCAGCTCACCTTCGGGCCCCGAGGGGACCCAGTACTTC. This chain uses TRBV18 with TRBJ2-5; possibly TRBD2 for D (5 bases). The length of the CDR3 is 14 residues. Trimming left V 3 bases short and J 7 bases short, with 15 bases between. The germline gives CDR1 KGHSH, CDR2 LQKENI.

This clonotype was seen more than once but under ten times. The chain employs TRBV19 and TRBJ2-5; maybe TRBD1 (5 bases). Germline V gene sequence: CDR1 LNHDA, CDR2 SQIVND (reference sequence). Trimming took off 2 bases at V and 5 bases at J, with 15 bases between the two ends. The CDR3 covers 15 residues. CDR3 coding DNA: TGTGCCAGTAGTATATCGGCCAGGGAAGGGGAGACCCAGTACTTC. As protein: CASSISAREGETQYF. The whole variable domain, filled in from reference TRBV19 and TRBJ2-5, reads DGGITQSPKYLFRKEGQNVTLSCEQNLNHDAMYWYRQDPGQGLRLIYYSQIVNDFQKGDIAEGYSVSREKKESFPLTVTSAQKNPTAFYLCASSISAREGETQYFGPGTRLLVL.